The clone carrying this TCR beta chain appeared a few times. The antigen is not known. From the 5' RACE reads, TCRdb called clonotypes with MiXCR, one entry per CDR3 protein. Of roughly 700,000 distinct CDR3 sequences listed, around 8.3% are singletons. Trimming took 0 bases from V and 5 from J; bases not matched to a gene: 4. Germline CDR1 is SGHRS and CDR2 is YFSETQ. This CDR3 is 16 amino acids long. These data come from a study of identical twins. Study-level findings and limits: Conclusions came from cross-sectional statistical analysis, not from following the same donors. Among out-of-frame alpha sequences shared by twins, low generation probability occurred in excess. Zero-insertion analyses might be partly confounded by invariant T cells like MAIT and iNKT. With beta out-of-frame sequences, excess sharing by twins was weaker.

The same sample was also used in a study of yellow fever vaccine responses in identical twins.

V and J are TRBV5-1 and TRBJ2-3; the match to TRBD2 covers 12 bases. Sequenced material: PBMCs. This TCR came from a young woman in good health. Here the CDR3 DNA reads TGCGCCAGCAGCTTGGGGACTAGCGGGAAGATAGATACGCAGTATTTT. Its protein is CASSLGTSGKIDTQYF.